Listed below are T cell receptor beta chains from one sample, sequenced in a study of cytomegalovirus exposure and HLA in healthy donors. Assay used: immunoSEQ multiplex PCR; TCRdb lists only in-frame clones, some missing. Of some 98,000 clones listed, about 90% were seen once; the top ten hold approximately 5.8%. Source material: PBMCs. All receptors derive from a man between 18 and 35 years old in good health and CMV-seropositive. CDR3s include the opening cysteine and the closing phenylalanine or tryptophan. D genes are given only for firm matches. A row's size may be missing; if present it is once, few, many or a size class.

clone_size | d_call | j_call | v_call | cdr3_aa | cdr3_nt
. | . | TRBJ2-7 | TRBV27 | CASRTRGTYEQYF | TGTGCCAGCCGCACCCGGGGGACCTACGAGCAGTACTTC
once | . | TRBJ2-7 | TRBV5-4 | CASSLGGYEQYF | TGTGCCAGCAGCTTGGGCGGGTACGAGCAGTACTTC
. | TRBD1 | TRBJ1-5 | TRBV19 | CASSVGRTGEKPQHF | TGTGCCAGTAGTGTCGGGAGGACAGGGGAGAAGCCCCAGCATTTT
. | . | TRBJ2-3 | TRBV7-2 | CASSFTSWSTDTQYF | TGTGCCAGCAGCTTTACTAGCTGGAGCACAGATACGCAGTATTTT
. | TRBD2 | TRBJ2-1 | TRBV10-2 | CASSDRTSSRTNNEQFF | TGCGCCAGCAGTGATCGGACTAGCAGCCGAACCAACAATGAGCAGTTCTTC
. | . | TRBJ2-7 | TRBV2 | CASSLRSGLSYEQYF | TGTGCCAGCAGTTTAAGGTCGGGACTTAGCTACGAGCAGTACTTC
. | . | TRBJ2-3 | TRBV5-8 | CASRPRWRDTQYF | TGTGCCAGCCGGCCACGCTGGAGGGATACGCAGTATTTT
. | TRBD1 | TRBJ2-1 | TRBV5-6 | CASSFSQGAQGEQFF | TGTGCCAGCAGCTTTTCTCAGGGGGCTCAGGGTGAGCAGTTCTTC
. | TRBD1 | TRBJ1-3 | TRBV18 | CASSPGQGGSGNTIYF | TGTGCCAGCTCACCCGGACAGGGAGGCTCTGGAAACACCATATATTTT
. | TRBD1 | TRBJ2-1 | TRBV27 | CASRLDRGSYNEQFF | TGTGCCAGCAGGCTAGACAGGGGCTCCTACAATGAGCAGTTCTTC
. | . | TRBJ2-7 | TRBV5-6 | CASSFGRGEQYF | TGTGCCAGCAGCTTTGGAAGGGGCGAGCAGTACTTC